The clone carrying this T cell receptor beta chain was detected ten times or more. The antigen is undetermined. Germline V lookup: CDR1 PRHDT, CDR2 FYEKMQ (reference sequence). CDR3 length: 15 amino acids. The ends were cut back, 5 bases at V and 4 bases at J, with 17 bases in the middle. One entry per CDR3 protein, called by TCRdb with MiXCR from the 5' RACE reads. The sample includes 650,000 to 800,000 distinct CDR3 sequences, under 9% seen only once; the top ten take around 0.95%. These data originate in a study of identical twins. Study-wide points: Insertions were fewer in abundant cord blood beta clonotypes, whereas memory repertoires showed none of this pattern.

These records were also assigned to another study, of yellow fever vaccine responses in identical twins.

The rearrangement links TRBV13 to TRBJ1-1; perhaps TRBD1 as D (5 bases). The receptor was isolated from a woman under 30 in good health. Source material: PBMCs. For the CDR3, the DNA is TGTGCCAGCAGCCAAGGGTGGCCAGGGATCACTGAAGCTTTCTTT. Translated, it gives CASSQGWPGITEAFF.